Below are 28 T cell receptor beta chains sequenced from a single sample in a study of CD4 T cells in relation to SARS-CoV-2 and coronaviruses. No antigen has been identified for these receptors. TCRdb's copy holds only in-frame clones and misses some; the assay was immunoSEQ multiplex PCR. This sample has more than 15,000 clones, with roughly 83% found just once. Before the COVID-19 pandemic, during about 2011-2019, CD4+ T cells were taken from unexposed donors. Isolation of CD4+ T cells took place after approximately 11 days in culture. Sequencing was performed on CD4+ T cells from PBMCs, cultured in vitro. All receptors come from a human donor in good health.

Concerning this clone: A read error may produce the germline difference seen at one junction end. The chain carries TRBV23-1 and TRBJ1-1; weak D call: TRBD1 (5 bases). TRBV23-1 is marked as an open reading frame, function uncertain. The CDR3 is 9 amino acids. The CDR3 nucleotides read TGCGCCAGGAGCCAGGGCCCCCCTTTT. Its protein product is CARSQGPPF.

This clone was recorded once. The V gene is TRBV27, the J gene TRBJ1-2, with 8 bases lining up with TRBD1. Germline trimming cut 4 bases from V and 5 bases from J; bases unmatched to any gene: 6. Germline values: CDR1 MNHEY, CDR2 SMNVEV (reference sequence). CDR3 length: 14 residues. Here the CDR3 DNA reads TGTGCCAGCAGTTCCTGGACAGGGCAGTATGGCTACACCTTC. The encoded protein is CASSSWTGQYGYTF.

This clone was seen once. The chain combines TRBV7-2 with TRBJ1-1, with 11 bases fitting TRBD1. V trimming: 3 bases; J trimming: 3 bases; junction bases outside the gene matches: 9. CDR1 SGHTA and CDR2 FQGNSA come from the germline V gene. This CDR3 comprises 17 residues. CDR3 in amino acids: CASSFGTGGFADTEAFF. In nucleotides, the CDR3 is TGTGCCAGCAGCTTCGGGACAGGGGGTTTCGCGGACACTGAAGCTTTCTTT.

The chain is built from TRBV7-8 and TRBJ2-3; 9 bases line up with TRBD1. CDR1 and CDR2 from the germline V gene are SGHVS and FQNEAQ. The CDR3 length is 17 residues. Trimming cost V 3 bases and J 2 bases; bases outside gene matches: 9. CDR3 region: CASSFLTGTGYTDTQYF. CDR3 coding DNA: TGTGCCAGCAGCTTTCTGACCGGGACAGGGTACACAGATACGCAGTATTTT.

The rearrangement joins TRBV5-1 to TRBJ2-3, with 8 nucleotides matching TRBD2. There are 15 residues in the CDR3. V trimming: 2 bases; J trimming: 2 bases; junction bases outside the gene matches: 4. Germline assignment: CDR1 SGHRS and CDR2 YFSETQ. The CDR3 sequence is CASSFQRGSTDTQYF. CDR3 nucleotide sequence: TGCGCCAGCAGCTTCCAGCGGGGGTCCACAGATACGCAGTATTTT.

The chain has TRBV9 and TRBJ1-5, with D unresolved. Trimming left V 8 bases short and J 2 bases short, with 17 bases between. Germline V gene sequence: CDR1 SGDLS, CDR2 YYNGEE. This CDR3 region has 15 residues. The CDR3 loop reads CASQENLRGNQPQHF. The CDR3 bases are TGTGCCAGTCAAGAAAATCTGCGGGGCAATCAGCCCCAGCATTTT. Combining the CDR3 with reference TRBV9 and TRBJ1-5 gives the whole variable domain DSGVTQTPKHLITATGQRVTLRCSPRSGDLSVYWYQQSLDQGLQFLIQYYNGEERAKGNILERFSAQQFPDLHSELNLSSLELGDSALYFCASQENLRGNQPQHFGDGTRLSIL.

This clone was observed a handful of times. The CDR3 DNA reads TGTGCCAGCAGCTCAGCGTGGCGGCGGAGGGGTAGCTCCTACGAGCAGTACTTC. It is translated as CASSSAWRRRGSSYEQYF. The chain combines TRBV7-6 with TRBJ2-7, with D possibly being TRBD2 (6 bases). The CDR3 runs 18 residues. Germline V gene data show CDR1 as SGHVS and CDR2 as FNYEAQ. The ends were cut back, 4 bases at V and 0 bases at J, with 22 bases in the middle.

The V gene is TRBV11-3, the J gene TRBJ2-5; D possibly uses TRBD1 or TRBD2 (5 bases each). The germline V gene encodes CDR1 SGHNT and CDR2 YENEEA. Trimming took 1 base from V and 4 from J, leaving 10 bases between them. This CDR3 contains 14 residues. CDR3 bases: TGTGCCAGCAGCTTAGGGGGGACGGCAGAGACCCAGTACTTC. This translates into CASSLGGTAETQYF. Together with reference TRBV11-3 and TRBJ2-5, the CDR3 gives the full variable domain: EAGVVQSPRYKIIEKKQPVAFWCNPISGHNTLYWYLQNLGQGPELLIRYENEEAVDDSQLPKDRFSAERLKGVDSTLKIQPAELGDSAVYLCASSLGGTAETQYFGPGTRLLVL.

V usage is TRBV3-1 (or the pseudogene TRBV3-2) and J usage is TRBJ2-3, with no clear D. The V gene's germline CDR1 is LGHDT and CDR2 YNNKEL (reference sequence). The V and J ends lost 6 bases and 10 bases respectively, with 14 bases between them. The CDR3 has 12 amino acids. The CDR3, as DNA: TGTGCCAGCAGTGTTGACTCCAGCCCGCAGTATTTT. This gives the protein CASSVDSSPQYF.

V usage is TRBV4-3 and J usage is TRBJ1-1; D call uncertain. Germline CDR1 LGHNA, CDR2 YSLEER. V gave up 0 bases and J gave up 0 bases, with 8 bases separating them. There are 15 residues in the CDR3. The CDR3 DNA follows: TGCGCCAGCAGCCAAGATCACGGCCTGAACACTGAAGCTTTCTTT. As protein: CASSQDHGLNTEAFF.

The sample holds a few counts of this clone. The chain combines TRBV2 with TRBJ2-5, with D unclear. The CDR3 has 12 residues. V dropped 11 bases and J dropped 2 bases, with 12 bases sitting between them. Germline V CDR1 and CDR2: SNHLY, FYNNEI. In DNA form, the CDR3 reads TGTGCCGGCGGTCCTACTCAAGAGACCCAGTACTTC. This sequence encodes CAGGPTQETQYF.

The CDR3 DNA is TGTGCCAGCAGCTTGCCATCAGGGACGGGTTCCCCCAGCCGGTTCTTC. Translating gives CASSLPSGTGSPSRFF. This sequence joins TRBV7-3 and TRBJ2-1; the D gene could be TRBD1 or TRBD2 (5 bases each). Trimming stripped 3 bases from V and 15 bases from J, with 27 bases between. The germline V gene encodes CDR1 SGHTA and CDR2 FQGTGA. CDR3 length: 16 amino acids. Variable domain in full (rest from reference TRBV7-3 and TRBJ2-1): GAGVSQTPSNKVTEKGKYVELRCDPISGHTALYWYRQSLGQGPEFLIYFQGTGAADDSGLPNDRFFAVRPEGSVSTLKIQRTERGDSAVYLCASSLPSGTGSPSRFFGPGTRLTVL.

The chain couples TRBV2 to TRBJ1-2; maybe TRBD1 (6 bases). V shed 8 bases and J shed 6 bases, with 10 bases lying between them. CDR1 is SNHLY and CDR2 is FYNNEI in the germline V gene. This CDR3 has 11 amino acids. Here the CDR3 DNA reads TGTGCCAGCGGGGGGGGCAATGGCTACACCTTC. Residues: CASGGGNGYTF.

This chain joins TRBV6-1 and TRBJ2-3, with 8 nucleotides matching TRBD2. Germline CDR1 and CDR2: MNHNS and SASEGT. The CDR3 totals 16 residues. V lost 2 bases to trimming and J lost 1 base; unmatched junction nucleotides: 5. Here the CDR3 DNA reads TGTGCCAGCAGTGAACGGGGGGGCTCGGGCACAGATACGCAGTATTTT. This codes for CASSERGGSGTDTQYF.

V usage is TRBV7-9 and J usage is TRBJ1-5; D is possibly TRBD1 (6 bases). CDR3 length equals 19 residues. The V end was cut by 2 bases, the J end by 2 bases, with 22 bases between. Germline V CDR1 and CDR2: SEHNR, FQNEAQ (reference sequence). For the CDR3, the DNA is TGTGCCAGCAGCTTAAGGTTCTGGGACACTAATAGGGGCAATCAGCCCCAGCATTTT. It specifies CASSLRFWDTNRGNQPQHF. Complete variable domain (other parts from reference TRBV7-9 and TRBJ1-5): DTGVSQNPRHKITKRGQNVTFRCDPISEHNRLYWYRQTLGQGPEFLTYFQNEAQLEKSRLLSDRFSAERPKGSFSTLEIQRTEQGDSAMYLCASSLRFWDTNRGNQPQHFGDGTRLSIL.

This clone was recorded a few times. The chain combines TRBV5-4 with TRBJ2-7; TRBD2 is a possible D gene (6 bases). Trimming stripped 0 bases from V and 2 bases from J, with 9 bases between. The germline V gene has CDR1 SGHNT and CDR2 YYREEE (reference sequence). The CDR3 is 14 residues long. The CDR3 spells CASSLVGGTYEQYF. In DNA, the CDR3 is TGTGCCAGCAGCTTGGTTGGCGGGACCTACGAGCAGTACTTC.

This sequence joins TRBV12-3 or TRBV12-4 and TRBJ2-5; a possible D gene is TRBD1 (5 bases). The V end lost 5 bases, the J end lost 1 base, and 8 bases lay between the germline ends. The CDR3 is 13 residues long. CDR3 sequence: CASSPQGQETQYF. CDR3 bases: TGTGCCAGCAGTCCCCAGGGCCAAGAGACCCAGTACTTC.

This clone came up a few times. J is TRBJ2-1 and V is TRBV6-5, with 11 bases lining up with TRBD2. Germline V gene sequence: CDR1 MNHEY, CDR2 SVGAGI. Trimming at V came to 7 bases and at J to 5 bases, leaving 7 bases not matched to a gene. The CDR3 consists of 15 residues. CDR3 bases: TGTGCCAGCACCCACCTAGCGGGAGGTAACAATGAGCAGTTCTTC. Amino acid sequence: CASTHLAGGNNEQFF.

This rearrangement joins TRBV19 to TRBJ2-1; D is perhaps TRBD1 (6 bases). Looked up from germline, CDR1 is LNHDA and CDR2 is SQIVND (reference sequence). The CDR3 consists of 15 residues. V was pared by 7 bases and J by 4 bases, with 17 bases between. CDR3 in amino acids: CASTPGQGLYNEQFF. The CDR3 DNA follows: TGTGCCAGTACCCCAGGCCAGGGGCTGTACAATGAGCAGTTCTTC.

The rearrangement links TRBV29-1 to TRBJ2-3; 12 bases are shared with TRBD1. The length of the CDR3 is 15 residues. The junction had 10 bases not matched to a gene; V was cut back by 6 bases and J by 6 bases. Germline CDR1 is SQVTM and CDR2 is ANQGSEA. DNA for the CDR3: TGCAGCGTGGGTGGGGACAGGGGGCACTCTGATACGCAGTATTTT. This codes for CSVGGDRGHSDTQYF.

CDR3 sequence reads: CASSPPNTEAFF. The CDR3 DNA is TGTGCCAGCAGCCCCCCGAACACTGAAGCTTTCTTT. V and J are TRBV21-1 and TRBJ1-1. TRBV21-1 is classified as a pseudogene. The CDR3 contains 12 residues.

This clone occurred a few times. V usage is TRBV2 and J usage is TRBJ1-5, with no clear D. Germline V gives CDR1 SNHLY, CDR2 FYNNEI. Between the trimmed V and J ends, which lost 8 bases and 0 bases, there was a span of 8 bases. This CDR3 contains 13 residues. In nucleotides, the CDR3 is TGTGCCAGCTCGGGAGATAGCAATCAGCCCCAGCATTTT. Residues: CASSGDSNQPQHF.

The table lists this clone with a count of one. V usage is TRBV28 and J usage is TRBJ2-2; no definite D call. V was clipped by 5 bases and J by 4 bases, with 8 bases between them. Looked up from germline, CDR1 is MDHEN and CDR2 is SYDVKM. The CDR3 runs 13 residues. CDR3 residues: CASSPSGTGELFF. The CDR3 coding sequence is TGTGCCAGCAGTCCCAGTGGCACCGGGGAGCTGTTTTTT.

The chain links TRBV9 to TRBJ1-3; D uncertain. The V end lost 0 bases, the J end lost 0 bases, and 10 bases lay between the germline ends. CDR1 and CDR2 (germline): SGDLS, YYNGEE. CDR3 length: 16 residues. The CDR3 region has the DNA TGTGCCAGCAGCGTAGGGGTCGGGAGCTCTGGAAACACCATATATTTT. This translates into CASSVGVGSSGNTIYF.

This clone was detected only once. The rearrangement uses TRBV7-2 and TRBJ1-2; no definite D call. Trimming left V 7 bases short and J 4 bases short, with 19 bases between. CDR3 length: 15 amino acids. In germline, CDR1 is SGHTA, CDR2 FQGNSA. CDR3 region: CASTASGSVAYGYTF. For the CDR3, the DNA is TGTGCCAGCACAGCGAGTGGGTCGGTTGCCTATGGCTACACCTTC.

The chain recombines TRBV12-3 or TRBV12-4 with TRBJ2-3; D is undetermined. The V end was cut by 1 base, the J end by 7 bases, with 9 bases between. This CDR3 spans 13 amino acids. CDR3 residues: CASSLGGLNTQYF. The CDR3 DNA reads as TGTGCCAGCAGTTTAGGAGGATTAAATACGCAGTATTTT.

The chain joins TRBV6-1 to TRBJ1-2; TRBD1 is a possible D gene (5 bases). This CDR3 region has 15 residues. V shed 2 bases and J shed 4 bases, with 14 bases lying between them. Germline V lookup: CDR1 MNHNS, CDR2 SASEGT. CDR3 sequence reads: CASSEYPPTVYGYTF. The CDR3 coding sequence is TGTGCCAGCAGTGAATACCCCCCGACAGTCTATGGCTACACCTTC.

For the CDR3, the DNA is TGTGCCAGCAGTTACAGGACAGATACGCAGTATTTT. This sequence encodes CASSYRTDTQYF. The V and J genes are TRBV6-2 or TRBV6-3 and TRBJ2-3, with D unclear. Trimming shortened V by 2 bases and J by 3 bases, and 3 bases separated the two germline ends. CDR1 and CDR2 from the germline V gene are MNHEY and SVGEGT. The CDR3 totals 12 residues.